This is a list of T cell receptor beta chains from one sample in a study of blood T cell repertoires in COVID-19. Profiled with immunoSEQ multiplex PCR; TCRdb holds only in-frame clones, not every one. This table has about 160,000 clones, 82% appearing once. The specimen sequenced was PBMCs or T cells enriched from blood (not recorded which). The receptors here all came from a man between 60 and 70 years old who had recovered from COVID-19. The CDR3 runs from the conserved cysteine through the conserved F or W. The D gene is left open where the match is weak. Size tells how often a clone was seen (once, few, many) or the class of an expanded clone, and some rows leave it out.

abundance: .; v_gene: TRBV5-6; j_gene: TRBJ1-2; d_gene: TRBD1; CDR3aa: CASSETGVGYTF; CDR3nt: TGTGCCAGCAGCGAAACAGGGGTCGGCTACACCTTC
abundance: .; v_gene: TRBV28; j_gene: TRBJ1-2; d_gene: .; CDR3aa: CASELRGAGYTF; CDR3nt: TGTGCCAGCGAATTACGGGGGGCAGGCTACACCTTC
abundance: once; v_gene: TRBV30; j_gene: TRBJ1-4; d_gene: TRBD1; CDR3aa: CAWSVGPRGPEFF; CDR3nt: TGTGCCTGGAGTGTGGGGCCCAGGGGGCCGGAGTTTTTT
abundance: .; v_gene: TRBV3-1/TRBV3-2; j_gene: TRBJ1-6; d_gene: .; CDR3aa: CASSQDLRDNSPLHF; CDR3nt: TGTGCCAGCAGCCAAGATCTGAGAGATAATTCACCCCTCCACTTT
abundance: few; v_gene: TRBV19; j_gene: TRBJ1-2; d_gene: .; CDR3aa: CASTRTANYGYTF; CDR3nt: TGTGCCAGTACCAGGACAGCTAACTATGGCTACACCTTC
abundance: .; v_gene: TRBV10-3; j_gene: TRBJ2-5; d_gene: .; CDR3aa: CAISQKETQYF; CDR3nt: TGTGCCATCAGCCAGAAAGAGACCCAGTACTTC
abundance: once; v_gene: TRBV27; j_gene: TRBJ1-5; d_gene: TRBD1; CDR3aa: CASGSGVRGLAEPQHF; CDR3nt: TGTGCCAGCGGGTCGGGAGTGAGGGGGCTTGCGGAGCCCCAGCATTTT
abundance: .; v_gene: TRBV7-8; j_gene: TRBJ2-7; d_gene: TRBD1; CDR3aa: CASSSTRDRGYEQYF; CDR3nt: TGTGCCAGCAGCTCAACCCGGGACAGGGGTTACGAGCAGTACTTC
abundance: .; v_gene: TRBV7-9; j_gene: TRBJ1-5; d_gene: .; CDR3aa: CASSFPDQPQHF; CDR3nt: TGTGCCAGCAGTTTCCCCGATCAGCCCCAGCATTTT
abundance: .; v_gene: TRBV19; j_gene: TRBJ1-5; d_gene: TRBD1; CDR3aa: CASRWGTGFQPQHF; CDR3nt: TGTGCCAGTAGATGGGGGACAGGGTTTCAGCCCCAGCATTTT
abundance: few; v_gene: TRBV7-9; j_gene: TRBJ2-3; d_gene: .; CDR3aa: CASSSSGGTQYF; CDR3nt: TGTGCCAGCAGCTCTTCAGGTGGTACGCAGTATTTT
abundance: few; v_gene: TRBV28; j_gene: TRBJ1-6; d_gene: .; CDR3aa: CASSPQTGPNSPLHF; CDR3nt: TGTGCCAGCAGTCCCCAAACAGGGCCCAATTCACCCCTCCACTTT
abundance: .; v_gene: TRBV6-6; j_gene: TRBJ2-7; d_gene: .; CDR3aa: CASSYSQGSREQYF; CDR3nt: TGTGCCAGCAGTTACTCCCAGGGGTCTAGAGAGCAGTACTTC
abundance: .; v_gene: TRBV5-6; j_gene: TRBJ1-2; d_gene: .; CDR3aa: CASSLQDLGFGYTF; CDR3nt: TGTGCCAGCAGCTTACAGGATTTGGGTTTTGGCTACACCTTC
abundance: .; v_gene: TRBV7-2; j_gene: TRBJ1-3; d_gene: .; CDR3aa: CASSLTATREGNTIYF; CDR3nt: TGTGCCAGCAGCTTAACCGCGACGAGGGAGGGAAACACCATATATTTT
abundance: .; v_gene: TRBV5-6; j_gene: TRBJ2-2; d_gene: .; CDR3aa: CASSLSGGELFF; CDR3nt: TGTGCCAGCAGCTTGTCGGGTGGGGAGCTGTTTTTT
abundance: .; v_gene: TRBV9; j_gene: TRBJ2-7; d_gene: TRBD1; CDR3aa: CASSVAGGNYEQYF; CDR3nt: TGTGCCAGCAGCGTGGCAGGGGGCAATTACGAGCAGTACTTC
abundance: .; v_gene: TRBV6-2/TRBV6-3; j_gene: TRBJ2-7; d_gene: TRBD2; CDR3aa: CASSPWRSGRSYEQYF; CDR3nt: TGTGCCAGCAGCCCGTGGAGGAGCGGGAGATCCTACGAGCAGTACTTC
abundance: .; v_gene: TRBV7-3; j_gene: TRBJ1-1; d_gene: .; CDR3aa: CATQGGGMNTEAFF; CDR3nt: TGTGCCACCCAGGGAGGGGGAATGAACACTGAAGCTTTCTTT
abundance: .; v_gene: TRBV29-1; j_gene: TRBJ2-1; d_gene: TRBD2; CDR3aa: CTASGGGGQFF; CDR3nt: TGCACCGCTTCGGGGGGAGGCGGGCAGTTCTTC
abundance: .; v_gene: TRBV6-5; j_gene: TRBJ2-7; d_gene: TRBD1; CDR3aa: CASSFGTGGGYEQYF; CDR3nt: TGTGCCAGCAGTTTCGGGACAGGGGGCGGTTACGAGCAGTACTTC
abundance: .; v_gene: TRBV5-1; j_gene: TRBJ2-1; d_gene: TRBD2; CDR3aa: CASSTGLAGAANEQFF; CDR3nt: TGCGCCAGCAGCACGGGACTAGCGGGGGCCGCCAATGAGCAGTTCTTC
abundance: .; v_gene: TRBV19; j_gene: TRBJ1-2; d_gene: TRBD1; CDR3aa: CASSIAGTGLYGYTF; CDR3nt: TGTGCCAGTAGTATAGCCGGGACAGGACTATATGGCTACACCTTC
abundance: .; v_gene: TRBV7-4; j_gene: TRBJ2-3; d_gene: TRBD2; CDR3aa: CASSLPTSGPRADTQYF; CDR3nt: TGTGCCAGCAGCTTGCCGACTAGCGGCCCTCGCGCAGATACGCAGTATTTT
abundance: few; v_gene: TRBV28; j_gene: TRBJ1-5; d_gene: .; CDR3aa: CASSFTGIFNQPQHF; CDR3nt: TGTGCCAGCAGTTTCACAGGGATTTTCAATCAGCCCCAGCATTTT
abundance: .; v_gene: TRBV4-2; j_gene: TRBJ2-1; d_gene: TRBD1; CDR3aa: CASSHGDSLSSYNEQFF; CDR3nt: TGTGCCAGCAGCCATGGGGACAGCCTTAGTTCCTACAATGAGCAGTTCTTC
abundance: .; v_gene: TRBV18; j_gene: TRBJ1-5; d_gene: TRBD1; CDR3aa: CASSPGTGGNQPQHF; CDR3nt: TGTGCCAGCTCACCAGGGACAGGGGGCAATCAGCCCCAGCATTTT
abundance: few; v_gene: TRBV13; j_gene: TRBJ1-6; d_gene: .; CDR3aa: CASSSDRFLSPLHF; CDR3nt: TGTGCCAGCAGCTCCGACAGGTTTCTAAGTCCCCTCCACTTT
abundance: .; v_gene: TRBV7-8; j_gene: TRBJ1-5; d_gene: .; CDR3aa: CASSGHLQGNQPQHF; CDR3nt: TGTGCCAGCAGTGGCCACCTTCAGGGAAATCAGCCCCAGCATTTT
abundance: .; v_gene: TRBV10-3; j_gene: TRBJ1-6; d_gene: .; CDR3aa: CAISDGQNNSPLHF; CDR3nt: TGTGCCATCAGTGATGGGCAGAATAATTCACCCCTCCACTTT
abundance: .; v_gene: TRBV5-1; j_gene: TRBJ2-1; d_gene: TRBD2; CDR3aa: CASSASSGSEQFF; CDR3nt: TGCGCCAGCAGCGCATCTAGCGGGAGTGAGCAGTTCTTC
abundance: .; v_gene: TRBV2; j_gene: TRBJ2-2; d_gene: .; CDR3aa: CASSRDRSNTGELFF; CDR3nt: TGTGCCAGCAGCCGCGACAGGTCGAACACCGGGGAGCTGTTTTTT
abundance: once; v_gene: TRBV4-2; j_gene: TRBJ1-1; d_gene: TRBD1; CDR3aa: CASSPGQGKMNTEAFF; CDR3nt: TGTGCCAGCAGCCCGGGACAGGGGAAAATGAACACTGAAGCTTTCTTT
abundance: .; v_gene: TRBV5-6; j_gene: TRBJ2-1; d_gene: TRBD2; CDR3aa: CASSPRLAGSYNEQFF; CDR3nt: TGTGCCAGCAGCCCTCGACTAGCGGGCTCCTACAATGAGCAGTTCTTC
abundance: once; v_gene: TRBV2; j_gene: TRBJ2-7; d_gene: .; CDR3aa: CASREGYEQYF; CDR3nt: TGTGCCAGCAGGGAGGGCTACGAGCAGTACTTC
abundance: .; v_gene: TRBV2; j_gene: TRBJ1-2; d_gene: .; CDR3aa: CASSAGTSGYGYTF; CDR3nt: TGTGCCAGCAGCGCAGGGACTTCGGGCTATGGCTACACCTTC
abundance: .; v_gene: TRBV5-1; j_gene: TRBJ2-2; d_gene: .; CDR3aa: CASSGSNTGELFF; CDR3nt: TGCGCCAGCTCTGGCTCGAACACCGGGGAGCTGTTTTTT
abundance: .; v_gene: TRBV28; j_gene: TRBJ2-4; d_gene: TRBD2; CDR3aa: CAIGDYGAKNIQYF; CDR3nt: TGTGCCATCGGGGACTACGGAGCCAAAAACATTCAGTACTTC
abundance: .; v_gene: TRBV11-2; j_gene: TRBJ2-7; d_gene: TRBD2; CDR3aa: CASSLEAGGREQYF; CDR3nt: TGTGCCAGCAGCTTAGAAGCGGGGGGGCGGGAGCAGTACTTC
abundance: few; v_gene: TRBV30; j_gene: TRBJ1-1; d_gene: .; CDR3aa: CAWSTTVNTEAFF; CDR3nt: TGTGCCTGGAGTACGACAGTGAACACTGAAGCTTTCTTT
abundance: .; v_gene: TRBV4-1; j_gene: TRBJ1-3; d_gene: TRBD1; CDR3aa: CASSQDPETGGRGNTIYF; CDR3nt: TGCGCCAGCAGCCAAGATCCCGAGACAGGGGGAAGAGGAAACACCATATATTTT
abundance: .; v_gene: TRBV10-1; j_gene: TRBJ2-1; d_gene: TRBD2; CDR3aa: CASSRGTSGVSPYNEQFF; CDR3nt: TGCGCCAGCAGTCGTGGGACTAGCGGGGTTTCTCCGTACAATGAGCAGTTCTTC
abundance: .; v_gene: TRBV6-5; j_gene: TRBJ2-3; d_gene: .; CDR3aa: CASRGPLEDTQYF; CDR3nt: TGTGCCAGCAGGGGCCCATTGGAAGATACGCAGTATTTT
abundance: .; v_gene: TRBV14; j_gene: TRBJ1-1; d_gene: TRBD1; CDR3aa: CASSTGQVYSEAFF; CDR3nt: TGTGCCAGCAGCACCGGACAGGTTTATTCTGAAGCTTTCTTT
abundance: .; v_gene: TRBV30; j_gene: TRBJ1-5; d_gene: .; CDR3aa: CAWSDTDQPQHF; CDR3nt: TGTGCCTGGAGTGATACAGATCAGCCCCAGCATTTT
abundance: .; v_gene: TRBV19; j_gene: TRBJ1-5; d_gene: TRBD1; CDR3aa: CASPGTATRQPQHF; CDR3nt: TGTGCCAGTCCCGGGACAGCCACCCGCCAGCCCCAGCATTTT
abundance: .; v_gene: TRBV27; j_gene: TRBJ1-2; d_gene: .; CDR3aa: CASSLFRGAYGYTF; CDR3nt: TGTGCCAGCAGTTTATTTCGGGGGGCCTATGGCTACACCTTC
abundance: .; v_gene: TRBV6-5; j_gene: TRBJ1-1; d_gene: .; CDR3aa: CASRPPRVGTEAFF; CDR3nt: TGTGCCAGCAGGCCCCCGAGGGTCGGCACTGAAGCTTTCTTT
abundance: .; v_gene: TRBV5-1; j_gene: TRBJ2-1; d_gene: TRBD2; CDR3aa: CASSLAMTSGHNEQFF; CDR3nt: TGCGCCAGCAGCTTGGCGATGACTAGCGGTCACAATGAGCAGTTCTTC
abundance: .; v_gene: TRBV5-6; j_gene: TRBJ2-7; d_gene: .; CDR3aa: CASSLTGSGREQYF; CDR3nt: TGTGCCAGCAGCTTGACAGGGTCGGGTCGCGAGCAGTACTTC
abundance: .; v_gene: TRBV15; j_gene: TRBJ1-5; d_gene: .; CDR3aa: CATSRGREPWSGNQPQHF; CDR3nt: TGTGCCACCAGCAGAGGGAGGGAGCCATGGTCGGGCAATCAGCCCCAGCATTTT
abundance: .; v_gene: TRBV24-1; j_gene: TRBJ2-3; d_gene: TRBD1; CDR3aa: CATSGVTGTDLTDTQYF; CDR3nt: TGTGCCACCAGTGGGGTCACCGGGACAGACCTCACAGATACGCAGTATTTT
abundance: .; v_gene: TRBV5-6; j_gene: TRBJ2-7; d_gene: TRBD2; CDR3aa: CASSLAGGREQYF; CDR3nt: TGTGCCAGCAGCTTAGCGGGGGGGCGCGAGCAGTACTTC